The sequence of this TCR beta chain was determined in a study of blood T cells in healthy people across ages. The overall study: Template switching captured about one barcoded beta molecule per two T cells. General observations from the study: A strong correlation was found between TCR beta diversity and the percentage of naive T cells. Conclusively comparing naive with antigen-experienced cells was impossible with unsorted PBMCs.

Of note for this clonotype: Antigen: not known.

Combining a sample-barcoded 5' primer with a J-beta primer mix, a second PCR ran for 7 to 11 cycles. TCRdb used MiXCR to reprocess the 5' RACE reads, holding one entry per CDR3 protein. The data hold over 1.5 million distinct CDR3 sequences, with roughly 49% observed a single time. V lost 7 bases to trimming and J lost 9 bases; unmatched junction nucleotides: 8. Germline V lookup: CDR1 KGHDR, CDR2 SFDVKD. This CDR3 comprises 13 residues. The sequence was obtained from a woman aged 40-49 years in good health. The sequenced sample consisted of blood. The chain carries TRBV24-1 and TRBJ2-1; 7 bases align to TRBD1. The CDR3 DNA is TGTGCCACCAGAAAGACAGGGCCAGGTGAGCAGTTCTTC. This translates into CATRKTGPGEQFF.